This is a list of T cell receptor beta chains from one sample in a study of memory CD4+ T cells and cytomegalovirus serostatus. Generated by immunoSEQ multiplex PCR, the TCRdb table keeps only in-frame clones and is missing some. The sample includes about 60,000 clones, less than 85% of them seen just once. The sample comprised memory CD4+ T cells from blood. These receptors were collected from an adult in good health and CMV-seronegative. Some clones in this sample may be carry-over from other donors' samples. CDR3s include the opening cysteine and the closing phenylalanine or tryptophan.

V gene	J gene	CDR3 protein
TRBV11-2	TRBJ2-1	CASSHSGSLVNEQFF
TRBV7-2	TRBJ2-7	CASSSVKTLGEQYF
TRBV30	TRBJ1-3	CAWSVRPTGTGSGNTIYF
TRBV4-3	TRBJ2-7	CASSLLRAPTYEQYF
TRBV27	TRBJ2-1	CASSFHGGPYNEQFF
TRBV7-2	TRBJ1-4	CASSRGQGGEKLFF
TRBV6-5	TRBJ2-6	CASSRDSSGANVLTF
TRBV18	TRBJ1-4	CASSPPWGGEKLFF
TRBV4-3	TRBJ2-2	CASSHGQIGELFF
TRBV5-1	TRBJ1-2	CASSARGGNYGYTF
TRBV10-3	TRBJ2-5	CAISRQREETQYF
TRBV4-1	TRBJ2-4	CASSPGLAGIVSKNIQYF
TRBV2	TRBJ2-5	CASSEWETQYF
TRBV14	TRBJ1-4	CASRADRAEEKLFF
TRBV28	TRBJ1-2	CASSFGAGQGPDYGYTF
TRBV5-6	TRBJ2-2	CASSGLAGNTGELFF
TRBV5-4	TRBJ2-5	CASSLGGLAGVETQYF
TRBV4-3	TRBJ2-5	CASSHQTGQGETQYF
TRBV10-1	TRBJ1-1	CASSGPGGTAFF
TRBV9	TRBJ2-7	CASSVGAGLSEQYF
TRBV5-1	TRBJ1-4	CASSLQGINEKLFF
TRBV30	TRBJ2-1	CAWSDAGLYNEQFF
TRBV18	TRBJ2-2	CASSPRAEVTGELFF
TRBV9	TRBJ2-1	CASSVTSAHDNEQFF
TRBV4-1	TRBJ1-2	CASSQGRARGIYGYTF
TRBV25-1	TRBJ1-1	CASSGRTWSTEAFF
TRBV27	TRBJ1-2	CASRGTGKGGYTF
TRBV29-1	TRBJ1-2	CSVEMVPDGYTF
TRBV5-6	TRBJ2-4	CASSTSGGSSKNIQYF
TRBV7-2	TRBJ2-3	CASSLVRVDTQYF
TRBV7-2	TRBJ1-2	CASSLVRGHGYTF
TRBV6-5	TRBJ2-7	CASRAGRRSSYEQYF
TRBV5-1	TRBJ2-5	CASSPGPIETQYF
TRBV19	TRBJ1-4	CASSFGPPWGEKLFF
TRBV5-6	TRBJ2-3	CASSLRGGTSTDTQYF
TRBV2	TRBJ2-4	CASSRIPKNIQYF
TRBV5-1	TRBJ2-5	CASSWGKGQETQYF
TRBV6-1	TRBJ1-2	CASSEDEFYGYTF
TRBV30	TRBJ1-5	CAWSPGTDQPQHF
TRBV13	TRBJ2-3	CASSSLRFTDTQYF
TRBV2	TRBJ2-3	CASSPRPSTDTQYF
TRBV7-2	TRBJ1-4	CASSLVGGQNEKLFF
TRBV9	TRBJ1-2	CASSNRDGYTF
TRBV7-2	TRBJ1-6	CASSLDGNSPLHF
TRBV5-1	TRBJ1-2	CASGTSYGYTF